The 22 T cell receptor beta chains presented below share a single source sample, sequenced in a study of blood T cell repertoires in COVID-19. TCRdb keeps only in-frame clones here, not all; method: immunoSEQ multiplex PCR. This table has some 300,000 clones, over 80% appearing once. The sequenced material came from peripheral blood. The receptors stem from a woman between 50 and 59 years old with active or convalescent COVID-19.

The V and J genes are TRBV7-2 and TRBJ1-2, with TRBD1 matching 12 bases. V lost 2 bases and J lost 8; bases outside the gene matches: 3. In germline, CDR1 is SGHTA, CDR2 FQGNSA. CDR3 length: 14 amino acids. The chain's CDR3 is CASSLRDRGQGYTF. CDR3 bases: TGTGCCAGCAGCTTAAGGGACAGGGGGCAAGGCTACACCTTC.

V usage is TRBV11-1 and J usage is TRBJ2-7, with D perhaps matching TRBD1 (6 bases). The CDR3 length is 14 residues. Trimming shortened V by 5 bases and J by 3 bases, and 14 bases separated the two germline ends. CDR1 SGHAT and CDR2 FQDESV come from the germline V gene (reference sequence). CDR3 in amino acids: CASSASGRGYEQYF. The CDR3 nucleotides read TGTGCCAGCAGCGCCTCGGGCAGGGGCTACGAGCAGTACTTC.

This sequence joins TRBV5-1 and TRBJ1-1, with a weak D call TRBD1 (5 bases). The CDR3 contains 15 residues. Germline V gene data show CDR1 as SGHRS and CDR2 as YFSETQ. V gave up 3 bases and J gave up 0 bases, with 12 bases separating them. The CDR3 region is CASSSTGTVNTEAFF. In DNA, the CDR3 is TGCGCCAGCAGCTCGACCGGGACTGTGAACACTGAAGCTTTCTTT.

This chain connects TRBV29-1 to TRBJ1-5; a weak D match, TRBD1 (6 bases). The CDR3 spans 13 residues. V was cut by 3 bases and J by 7 bases, with 13 bases left in between. Germline values: CDR1 SQVTM, CDR2 ANQGSEA. The CDR3 DNA reads as TGCAGCGTTGACTCAGGGGTCGGGCAGCCCCAGCATTTT. It is translated as CSVDSGVGQPQHF.

The gene calls are TRBV6-6 and TRBJ1-4, with D possibly TRBD1 on 6 matching bases. The CDR3 runs 18 residues. Trimming took off 5 bases at V and 4 bases at J, with 23 bases between the two ends. CDR1 is MNHNY and CDR2 is SVGAGI in the germline V gene (reference sequence). In nucleotides, the CDR3 is TGTGCCAGCAGTCCGACGAGGGGGGGCACAATACGTAATGAAAAACTGTTTTTT. Amino acid sequence: CASSPTRGGTIRNEKLFF.

The DNA for the CDR3 is TGTGCCACCGAGGGGGACAGGGGGAGAGAGCCCCAGCATTTT. This encodes CATEGDRGREPQHF. The chain is built from TRBV10-3 and TRBJ1-5; 11 nucleotides match TRBD1. Germline V lookup: CDR1 ENHRY, CDR2 SYGVKD. The CDR3 spans 14 residues. Unmatched junction bases numbered 10, after V lost 10 bases and J lost 8 bases.

The CDR3 DNA is TGTGCCAGCAGTCTTGGCGGCGAAATGAAAAAACTGTTTTTT. Translating gives CASSLGGEMKKLFF. This rearrangement joins TRBV28 to TRBJ1-4; no clear D gene. The germline CDR1 and CDR2 sequences are MDHEN and SYDVKM. CDR3 length: 14 amino acids. Trimming removed 5 bases from V and 9 bases from J, with 16 bases in between. The whole variable domain, remainder taken from reference TRBV28 and TRBJ1-4, is DVKVTQSSRYLVKRTGEKVFLECVQDMDHENMFWYRQDPGLGLRLIYFSYDVKMKEKGDIPEGYSVSREKKERFSLILESASTNQTSMYLCASSLGGEMKKLFFGSGTQLSVL.

V usage is TRBV19 and J usage is TRBJ1-1; no clear D. This CDR3 contains 13 residues. Trimming took off 7 bases at V and 2 bases at J, with 11 bases between the two ends. Germline-derived CDR1 and CDR2 are LNHDA and SQIVND (reference sequence). DNA of the CDR3: TGTGCCAGTACCCTAACAGTTAACACTGAAGCTTTCTTT. Protein product: CASTLTVNTEAFF.

The chain combines TRBV13 with TRBJ2-5; D might be TRBD1 (5 bases). The CDR3 is 15 amino acids. From germline, CDR1 is PRHDT and CDR2 FYEKMQ (reference sequence). The V and J ends lost 5 bases and 1 base respectively, with 14 bases between them. In DNA form, the CDR3 reads TGTGCCAGCAGCCGACCCCTCCAGGGCCAAGAGACCCAGTACTTC. It specifies CASSRPLQGQETQYF.

The rearrangement uses TRBV24-1 and TRBJ2-1; 7 bases are shared with TRBD1. V shed 3 bases and J 8 bases; nucleotides not matched to a gene: 9. The germline V gene encodes CDR1 KGHDR and CDR2 SFDVKD. The CDR3 is made up of 15 amino acids. The CDR3 nucleotides are TGTGCCACCAGTGATCATCAGACAGGGCGCGATGAGCAGTTCTTC. Amino acid sequence: CATSDHQTGRDEQFF.

The chain carries TRBV28 and TRBJ1-4, with D perhaps TRBD1 (5 bases). The V end was cut by 5 bases, the J end by 6 bases, with 13 bases between. CDR1 is MDHEN and CDR2 is SYDVKM in the germline V gene. The CDR3 runs to 14 residues. The CDR3 region is CASSTAGWDEKLFF. CDR3 coding DNA: TGTGCCAGCAGTACTGCAGGGTGGGATGAAAAACTGTTTTTT. Filled out from reference TRBV28 and TRBJ1-4, the complete variable domain reads DVKVTQSSRYLVKRTGEKVFLECVQDMDHENMFWYRQDPGLGLRLIYFSYDVKMKEKGDIPEGYSVSREKKERFSLILESASTNQTSMYLCASSTAGWDEKLFFGSGTQLSVL.

The CDR3 DNA is TGTGCCAGCAGCTTAGCGCTGGACTCGGAGCAGTACTTC. This translates into CASSLALDSEQYF. The V gene is TRBV7-9, the J gene TRBJ2-7; TRBD2 is a possible D gene (5 bases). V lost 0 bases and J 7 bases, leaving 10 bases between the germline ends. In germline, CDR1 is SEHNR, CDR2 FQNEAQ (reference sequence). The CDR3 covers 13 residues.

This chain uses TRBV19 with TRBJ2-1, with 10 bases matching TRBD2. There are 16 residues in the CDR3. After removal of 5 bases from V and 9 bases from J, the junction contained 13 bases not matched to a gene. The germline V gene has CDR1 LNHDA and CDR2 SQIVND (reference sequence). CDR3 amino acids: CASSDLTSGIVGEQFF. The CDR3 DNA sequence: TGTGCCAGTAGTGACCTCACTAGCGGGATTGTAGGTGAGCAGTTCTTC.

This chain uses TRBV5-1 with TRBJ2-2; D is unclear. V was shortened by 0 bases and J by 1 base, with 7 bases between the two germline ends. The CDR3 has 15 residues. Germline assignment: CDR1 SGHRS and CDR2 YFSETQ. The CDR3 sequence is CASSLGAGNTGELFF. CDR3 sequence (DNA): TGCGCCAGCAGCTTGGGGGCAGGGAACACCGGGGAGCTGTTTTTT. Full variable domain (rest looked up from reference TRBV5-1 and TRBJ2-2): KAGVTQTPRYLIKTRGQQVTLSCSPISGHRSVSWYQQTPGQGLQFLFEYFSETQRNKGNFPGRFSGRQFSNSRSEMNVSTLELGDSALYLCASSLGAGNTGELFFGEGSRLTVL.

The chain employs TRBV29-1 and TRBJ2-5; a weak D match, TRBD2 (5 bases). The CDR3 loop spans 14 amino acids. Trimming took 8 bases from V and 5 from J, leaving 21 bases between them. Germline assignment: CDR1 SQVTM and CDR2 ANQGSEA. The CDR3 coding sequence is TGCAGCTTATGGGCCGGGGAGATGTTTGAGACCCAGTACTTC. Its protein is CSLWAGEMFETQYF.

The rearrangement links TRBV9 to TRBJ1-1; a possible D gene is TRBD1 (6 bases). CDR1 and CDR2 from the germline V gene are SGDLS and YYNGEE. The CDR3 spans 13 residues. V gave up 4 bases and J gave up 1 base, with 8 bases separating them. The CDR3 sequence: CASSSTGNTEAFF. CDR3 in DNA: TGTGCCAGCAGCTCGACAGGGAACACTGAAGCTTTCTTT.

The CDR3 DNA sequence: TGTGCCAGCAGCCTCCACCAGGGGGTATTGGAAGCTTTCTTT. This gives the protein CASSLHQGVLEAFF. The chain recombines TRBV7-9 with TRBJ1-1; 7 bases agree with TRBD1. The CDR3 totals 14 residues. The germline V gene encodes CDR1 SEHNR and CDR2 FQNEAQ (reference sequence). V was clipped by 5 bases and J by 8 bases; unmatched bases: 11.

The chain has TRBV5-1 and TRBJ2-7; TRBD2 matches at 8 bases. The CDR3 contains 15 residues. With 0 bases clipped from V and 5 bases from J, the junction kept 7 bases outside the gene matches. In germline, CDR1 is SGHRS, CDR2 YFSETQ. The chain's CDR3 is CASSLASGRVNEQYF. In DNA, the CDR3 is TGCGCCAGCAGCTTGGCGAGCGGGAGAGTCAACGAGCAGTACTTC.

The chain combines TRBV28 with TRBJ1-2; D is uncertain. CDR3 length: 16 amino acids. Germline CDR1 is MDHEN and CDR2 is SYDVKM. The V end lost 4 bases, the J end lost 2 bases, and 17 bases lay between the germline ends. CDR3 sequence reads: CASSSGRRDPNYGYTF. In DNA form, the CDR3 reads TGTGCCAGCAGTTCAGGTAGGAGGGATCCGAACTATGGCTACACCTTC.

This rearrangement joins TRBV27 to TRBJ1-3; D remains unclear. Germline CDR1 reads MNHEY; CDR2 reads SMNVEV (reference sequence). The CDR3 covers 13 residues. The germline V and J ends were trimmed by 3 bases and 1 base, with 4 bases remaining between them. This chain's CDR3 is CASSLRSGNTIYF. The CDR3 region has the DNA TGTGCCAGCAGTTTGCGTTCTGGAAACACCATATATTTT.

This rearrangement joins TRBV28 to TRBJ2-3; 9 bases map to TRBD2. After removal of 5 bases from V and 11 bases from J, the junction contained 8 bases not matched to a gene. The germline CDR1 and CDR2 sequences are MDHEN and SYDVKM. The CDR3 runs 13 residues. CDR3 in DNA: TGTGCCAGCAGTGACCGGACTAGCGAGTTGCAGTATTTT. This encodes CASSDRTSELQYF. The variable domain in full, with the rest retrieved from reference TRBV28 and TRBJ2-3, is DVKVTQSSRYLVKRTGEKVFLECVQDMDHENMFWYRQDPGLGLRLIYFSYDVKMKEKGDIPEGYSVSREKKERFSLILESASTNQTSMYLCASSDRTSELQYFGPGTRLTVL.

This chain links TRBV15 with TRBJ1-3, with D unresolved. Germline lookup yields CDR1 LNHNV and CDR2 YYDKDF (reference sequence). The CDR3 runs 20 residues. Trimming cost V 3 bases and J 0 bases, with 24 bases left between them. The CDR3, as DNA: TGTGCCACCAGCAGCCATCGTCAGTTAGAGTCACAGAGCTCTGGAAACACCATATATTTT. Protein sequence: CATSSHRQLESQSSGNTIYF.